The T cell receptor (beta chain) under discussion was sequenced for a study of blood T cell repertoires in COVID-19. In the authors' workflow: Cell counts per sample came from amplifying reference gene primers. Generated by immunoSEQ multiplex PCR, the TCRdb table keeps only in-frame clones and is missing some. For V, J and clone size, that table is used; D and trimming come from the DNA. Of a few hundred thousand clones in the sample, around 83% were seen once. CDR3 size: 14 residues. V lost 2 bases, J lost 6 bases, and 5 bases stayed unmatched. Per the germline V gene, CDR1 is SEHNR and CDR2 is FQNEAQ (reference sequence).

The rearrangement joins TRBV7-9 to TRBJ1-2; TRBD1 matches at 8 bases. This sequence was found in a middle-aged man with acute or convalescent COVID-19. The sequenced sample was peripheral blood. The CDR3 bases are TGTGCCAGCAGCTTATCTATGACAGGGGATGGCTACACCTTC. Translating gives CASSLSMTGDGYTF.